This TCR beta chain originates from a study of kidney transplant recipient with SARS-CoV-2 infection. With 7 bases removed from V and 4 bases from J, the gap between germline ends came to 23 bases. The germline gives CDR1 SGHKS, CDR2 YYEKEE (reference sequence). The CDR3 is made up of 16 amino acids. This clonotype was recorded many times. TCRdb re-called the reads with MiXCR, one entry per CDR3 protein. Of 200,000 to 300,000 distinct CDR3 sequences in the sample, around 28% are singletons; the top ten hold more than 6.5%. The rearrangement links TRBV5-5 to TRBJ1-2; D gene ambiguous. This TCR came from a male patient aged 30 to 39 who had COVID-19 and was a kidney transplant recipient. The graft donor may be the source of some T cells. This sample comprised a blood sample, obtained at baseline and on roughly day 110 from a kidney transplant recipient. CDR3 sequence: CASRLNVSRKTYGYTF. The CDR3 coding sequence is TGTGCCAGCCGGCTTAATGTCTCGCGAAAGACCTATGGCTACACCTTC.